Following are 16 T cell receptor beta chains from one sample sequenced in a study of cytomegalovirus exposure and HLA in healthy donors. The PCR contained 60 Vbeta and 13 Jbeta primers. Repertoires were generated with immunoSEQ multiplex PCR, while TCRdb's copy carries only in-frame clones and drops some. The sample lists around 100,000 clones; approximately 74% were seen once. The source material was PBMCs. The receptor set was obtained from a woman in her thirties or forties in good health and CMV-seronegative.

V gene TRBV5-1 combines with J gene TRBJ2-1, with D perhaps matching TRBD2 (6 bases). This CDR3 spans 16 amino acids. V gave up 6 bases and J gave up 8 bases, with 24 bases separating them. Germline V gives CDR1 SGHRS, CDR2 YFSETQ. Here the CDR3 DNA reads TGCGCCAGCACCGAGCAGGGTACCGGGAGTAACTATGAGCAGTTCTTC. Protein: CASTEQGTGSNYEQFF.

The J gene is TRBJ1-4, the V gene TRBV23-1; D unclear. TRBV23-1 is noted as an ORF with a role that remains uncertain. This CDR3 comprises 13 residues. The V end was cut by 0 bases, the J end by 7 bases, with 6 bases between. The CDR3 DNA is TGCGCCAGCAGTCAATCTGAGATTGAAAAACTGTTTTTT. It specifies CASSQSEIEKLFF.

The rearrangement joins TRBV5-1 to TRBJ2-3; possible D gene TRBD2, 7 bases. Germline values: CDR1 SGHRS, CDR2 YFSETQ. Trimming removed 2 bases at V and 6 bases at J, with 19 bases between. This CDR3 has 16 residues. This CDR3 reads CASSFYEGGPGDTQYF. DNA for the CDR3: TGCGCCAGCAGCTTCTACGAGGGGGGGCCCGGGGATACGCAGTATTTT.

The chain couples TRBV9 to TRBJ2-2; weak D call: TRBD2 (7 bases). This CDR3 comprises 16 residues. V gave up 6 bases and J gave up 0 bases, with 15 bases separating them. Germline loops: CDR1 SGDLS, CDR2 YYNGEE. Here the CDR3 reads CASTLDGGPNTGELFF. In nucleotides, the CDR3 is TGTGCCAGCACCCTCGACGGGGGGCCGAACACCGGGGAGCTGTTTTTT.

This chain connects TRBV13 to TRBJ1-5; 11 positions agree with TRBD1. The CDR3 extends over 17 amino acids. The germline V gene encodes CDR1 PRHDT and CDR2 FYEKMQ (reference sequence). Trimming at V came to 4 bases and at J to 7 bases, leaving 12 bases not matched to a gene. CDR3 in amino acids: CASSSRRTGGNMQPQHF. As DNA, the CDR3 is TGTGCCAGCAGCTCCCGACGGACAGGGGGCAACATGCAGCCCCAGCATTTT.

V is TRBV10-2 and J is TRBJ1-1; 8 bases map to TRBD1. The CDR3 contains 16 residues. The ends lost 6 bases at V and 1 base at J; junction bases unmatched: 10. Germline loops: CDR1 WSHSY, CDR2 SAAADI. CDR3 residues: CASRGQVKTGNTEAFF. The CDR3 DNA reads as TGCGCCAGCAGGGGACAGGTTAAAACGGGGAACACTGAAGCTTTCTTT.

This clone was detected a few times. The rearrangement joins TRBV6-5 to TRBJ1-5; 8 positions agree with TRBD1. With 2 bases clipped from V and 6 bases from J, the junction kept 3 bases outside the gene matches. CDR1 is MNHEY, CDR2 SVGAGI, per germline. This CDR3 comprises 14 residues. CDR3 region: CASSYGQGRQPQHF. Written as DNA, the CDR3 is TGTGCCAGCAGTTACGGACAGGGACGTCAGCCCCAGCATTTT.

V usage is TRBV18 and J usage is TRBJ2-7; no reliable D call. Germline V gene data show CDR1 as KGHSH and CDR2 as LQKENI. The V and J ends lost 0 bases and 0 bases respectively, with 6 bases between them. The CDR3 has 14 residues. The CDR3 DNA sequence: TGTGCCAGCTCACCACCGACAAGCTCCTACGAGCAGTACTTC. This codes for CASSPPTSSYEQYF.

This clone was recorded once. The chain carries TRBV11-2 and TRBJ2-2; maybe TRBD2 (6 bases). This CDR3 region has 15 residues. Germline V CDR1 and CDR2: SGHAT, FQNNGV. Between the trimmed V and J ends, which lost 1 base and 0 bases, there was a span of 6 bases. As DNA, the CDR3 is TGTGCCAGCAGCTTAGGACTAGCGAACACCGGGGAGCTGTTTTTT. This gives the protein CASSLGLANTGELFF.

The rearrangement uses TRBV29-1 and TRBJ2-2; 8 nucleotides align to TRBD2. V gave up 5 bases and J gave up 5 bases; unmatched junction bases: 7. This CDR3 has 14 amino acids. Germline V gene data show CDR1 as SQVTM and CDR2 as ANQGSEA. The CDR3, as DNA: TGCAGCGTTCTTGGAATAGCGGGGACCGGGGAGCTGTTTTTT. It yields the protein CSVLGIAGTGELFF.

The chain is built from TRBV7-3 and TRBJ2-1; D is undetermined. Germline lookup yields CDR1 SGHTA and CDR2 FQGTGA. The CDR3 loop spans 12 amino acids. V lost 5 bases to trimming and J lost 7 bases, with 9 bases between them. The CDR3 DNA follows: TGTGCCAGCAGCCTCTTAGTAAATGAGCAGTTCTTC. The encoded protein is CASSLLVNEQFF.

The chain links TRBV6-1 to TRBJ1-2; TRBD1 aligns across 12 bases. Germline V gene sequence: CDR1 MNHNS, CDR2 SASEGT. The CDR3 has 17 residues. J was trimmed by 2 bases and V by 4 bases; bases with no gene match: 8. The CDR3 reads CASSAGTGGFLNYGYTF. The DNA for the CDR3 is TGTGCCAGCAGTGCGGGGACAGGGGGCTTCCTGAACTATGGCTACACCTTC.

V is TRBV5-1 and J is TRBJ1-1; no clear D gene. CDR1 and CDR2 (germline): SGHRS, YFSETQ. Between the trimmed V and J ends, which lost 4 bases and 1 base, there was a span of 14 bases. This CDR3 has 15 amino acids. The CDR3: CASSPREGGNTEAFF. The CDR3 DNA sequence: TGCGCCAGCAGCCCAAGAGAGGGAGGGAACACTGAAGCTTTCTTT.

Notes on this clone: Other DNA variants within this sample encode the same CDR3. V gene TRBV18 combines with J gene TRBJ2-3; 14 bases fit TRBD2. J lost 1 base, V lost 3 bases, and 0 bases had no gene match. Germline V gives CDR1 KGHSH, CDR2 LQKENI. This CDR3 contains 16 residues. CDR3 sequence (DNA): TGTGCCAGCTCACCGGGACTAGCGGGGGGCACAGATACGCAGTATTTT. Translated, it gives CASSPGLAGGTDTQYF.

The gene calls are TRBV7-3 and TRBJ2-3; a weak D match, TRBD1 (5 bases). CDR1 SGHTA and CDR2 FQGTGA come from the germline V gene. The CDR3 totals 17 residues. Trimming removed 2 bases from V and 1 base from J, with 16 bases in between. The CDR3 loop reads CASSLVVGVPGTDTQYF. The CDR3 nucleotides are TGTGCCAGCAGCTTAGTCGTAGGGGTTCCTGGCACAGATACGCAGTATTTT.

The V call is TRBV5-5, the J call TRBJ1-6; the D gene is possibly TRBD1 (6 bases). V was cut by 5 bases and J by 4 bases, with 16 bases left in between. Germline V gene sequence: CDR1 SGHKS, CDR2 YYEKEE (reference sequence). The CDR3 contains 16 residues. The CDR3 sequence: CASRSGQLLYNSPLHF. The CDR3 nucleotides read TGTGCCAGCAGGTCCGGACAGCTTTTATATAATTCACCCCTCCACTTT. The variable domain in full, completed from reference TRBV5-5 and TRBJ1-6, reads DAGVTQSPTHLIKTRGQQVTLRCSPISGHKSVSWYQQVLGQGPQFIFQYYEKEERGRGNFPDRFSARQFPNYSSELNVNALLLGDSALYLCASRSGQLLYNSPLHFGNGTRLTVT.